What follows describes a single T cell receptor (beta chain). No antigen is known for it. This sample stems from a study of OX40 agonist ivuxolimab in advanced cancers. Study background: Cohort: around 83% men, mean age approximately 66, aged about 23 to 80. General study findings and limits: Antigens targeted by the expanded peripheral T cells were not determined. Compared with CD4+, CD8+ T cells on average had more expanded clones.

CDR3 length equals 13 residues. Germline CDR1 reads MDHEN; CDR2 reads SYDVKM. Trimming removed 6 bases from V and 7 bases from J, with 16 bases in between. The protocol was immunoSEQ multiplex PCR, while the TCRdb copy is restricted to in-frame clones and leaves out a portion. The sample records around 56,000 clones, about 80% being singletons. The origin of this receptor is an adult with an advanced solid tumor such as melanoma, head and neck, liver or kidney cancer. J is TRBJ2-7 and V is TRBV28; D remains unclear. The sample was CD4+ or CD8+ T cells sorted from blood, taken in a trial of the OX40 agonist ivuxolimab. The CDR3 loop is CASRDVRVWEQYF. As DNA, the CDR3 is TGTGCCAGCAGGGATGTTCGGGTTTGGGAGCAGTACTTC.